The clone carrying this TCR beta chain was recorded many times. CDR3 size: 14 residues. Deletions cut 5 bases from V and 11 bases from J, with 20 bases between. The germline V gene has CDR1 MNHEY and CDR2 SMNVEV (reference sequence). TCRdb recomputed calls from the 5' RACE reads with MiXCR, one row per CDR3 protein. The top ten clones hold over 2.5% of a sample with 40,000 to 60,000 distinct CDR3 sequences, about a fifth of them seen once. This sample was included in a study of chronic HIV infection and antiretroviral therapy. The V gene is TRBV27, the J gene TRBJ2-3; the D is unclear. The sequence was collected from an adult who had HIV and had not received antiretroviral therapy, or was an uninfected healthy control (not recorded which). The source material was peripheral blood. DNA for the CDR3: TGTGCCAGCAGTCCCACCACCCCTCGTTGGGGGCAGTATTTT. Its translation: CASSPTTPRWGQYF.